Shown below are 21 T cell receptor beta chains from a single sample sequenced in a study of radiotherapy plus CTLA-4 blockade in lung cancer. This table comes from immunoSEQ multiplex PCR, and its TCRdb copy is limited to in-frame clones, with some not included. In the table there are 35,000 to 45,000 clones, approximately 77% of which are singletons. The sequencing used peripheral blood, collected from a patient treated with radiotherapy plus ipilimumab. The receptors were gathered from a human donor with non-small cell lung cancer whose response to radiotherapy plus ipilimumab could not be evaluated.

This clone was observed a handful of times. The chain couples TRBV19 to TRBJ2-1; 7 positions agree with TRBD1. CDR3 length: 15 residues. Germline CDR1 and CDR2: LNHDA and SQIVND (reference sequence). V lost 5 bases and J lost 10; bases outside the gene matches: 14. The CDR3 bases are TGTGCCAGTAGTGTAACAGGGGTTAGCCTGGGAGAGCAGTTCTTC. Protein sequence: CASSVTGVSLGEQFF.

The J gene is TRBJ2-2, the V gene TRBV9; TRBD1 aligns across 8 bases. Germline V gene sequence: CDR1 SGDLS, CDR2 YYNGEE. This CDR3 comprises 15 residues. Losses at the gene ends were 2 bases for V and 4 bases for J; bases not matched to a gene: 4. The CDR3 sequence: CASSVGQASTGELFF. In nucleotides, the CDR3 is TGTGCCAGCAGCGTGGGACAGGCTAGCACCGGGGAGCTGTTTTTT. The full variable domain, in which reference TRBV9 and TRBJ2-2 provide the parts outside the CDR3, is DSGVTQTPKHLITATGQRVTLRCSPRSGDLSVYWYQQSLDQGLQFLIQYYNGEERAKGNILERFSAQQFPDLHSELNLSSLELGDSALYFCASSVGQASTGELFFGEGSRLTVL.

V is TRBV6-6 and J is TRBJ2-1, with D maybe TRBD1 (6 bases). With 6 bases removed from V and 0 bases from J, the gap between germline ends came to 12 bases. Germline V gene sequence: CDR1 MNHNY, CDR2 SVGAGI (reference sequence). This CDR3 is built from 15 residues. CDR3 nucleotide sequence: TGTGCCAGCAGCCCTCAGGGGAGCTCCTACAATGAGCAGTTCTTC. Its protein is CASSPQGSSYNEQFF.

This clone was counted a few times. The chain combines TRBV7-8 with TRBJ2-1, with a weak D call TRBD2 (6 bases). V lost 5 bases to trimming and J lost 2 bases, with 19 bases between them. This CDR3 comprises 17 residues. Germline V gene data show CDR1 as SGHVS and CDR2 as FQNEAQ. The CDR3 DNA reads as TGTGCCAGCAGCCAAACGTGGGGCGGAGGGACCTACAATGAGCAGTTCTTC. This codes for CASSQTWGGGTYNEQFF.

This clone was found a few times. J is TRBJ1-5 and V is TRBV4-1, with D unclear. Germline assignment: CDR1 MGHRA and CDR2 YSYEKL. This CDR3 spans 17 amino acids. Trimming removed 4 bases from V and 1 base from J, with 17 bases in between. The CDR3: CASSPTYAGQSNQPQHF. The CDR3 DNA reads TGCGCCAGCAGCCCGACATACGCAGGCCAAAGCAATCAGCCCCAGCATTTT.

Concerning this clone itself: At one end the junction does not follow the germline gene, possibly because of a read error. This chain uses TRBV5-6 with TRBJ2-7, with 7 nucleotides matching TRBD1. The CDR3 covers 12 residues. Germline V gives CDR1 SGHDT, CDR2 YYEEEE. The CDR3 nucleotides read TGTGCCAGCAGCTTGTACAGGGGAAAAATGCAATTC. Its protein product is CASSLYRGKMQF.

The chain is built from TRBV18 and TRBJ1-4; weak D call: TRBD1 (5 bases). With 6 bases removed from V and 8 bases from J, the gap between germline ends came to 19 bases. There are 15 residues in the CDR3. The germline CDR1 and CDR2 sequences are KGHSH and LQKENI. The CDR3 sequence: CASSPRSAGFEKLFF. CDR3 nucleotide sequence: TGTGCCAGCTCCCCTCGGTCGGCAGGGTTCGAAAAACTGTTTTTT.

The chain carries TRBV7-2 and TRBJ2-7; TRBD1 aligns across 8 bases. Germline CDR1 SGHTA, CDR2 FQGNSA. V trimming: 2 bases; J trimming: 5 bases; junction bases outside the gene matches: 5. The CDR3 loop spans 14 amino acids. The CDR3, as DNA: TGTGCCAGCAGCTTACAGGGGGCGCGCGACGAGCAGTACTTC. Encoded protein: CASSLQGARDEQYF.

This chain links TRBV2 with TRBJ2-5; 7 bases map to TRBD1. CDR3 length: 13 residues. Losses at the gene ends were 4 bases for V and 5 bases for J; bases not matched to a gene: 4. Germline-derived CDR1 and CDR2 are SNHLY and FYNNEI. CDR3 amino acids: CASSAGQAETQYF. CDR3 sequence (DNA): TGTGCCAGCAGTGCCGGACAGGCGGAGACCCAGTACTTC.

The V gene is TRBV18, the J gene TRBJ1-5; 9 positions match TRBD1. V was clipped by 0 bases and J by 3 bases; unmatched bases: 9. CDR1 is KGHSH and CDR2 is LQKENI in the germline V gene. CDR3 length: 18 amino acids. Here the CDR3 reads CASSPPRQGGSLNQPQHF. Written as DNA, the CDR3 is TGTGCCAGCTCACCACCCAGACAGGGGGGATCTCTCAATCAGCCCCAGCATTTT.

The sample holds one count of this clone. The gene calls are TRBV28 and TRBJ1-1, with 7 bases that match TRBD1. The V and J ends lost 3 bases and 1 base, in that order; junction bases with no gene match: 5. Germline values: CDR1 MDHEN, CDR2 SYDVKM. The CDR3 runs 15 residues. The CDR3 reads CASSLTGRENTEAFF. The DNA of the CDR3 is TGTGCCAGCAGTTTGACAGGGCGGGAGAACACTGAAGCTTTCTTT.

This chain joins TRBV7-9 and TRBJ1-1; TRBD1 is a possible D gene (6 bases). This CDR3 has 13 residues. From germline, CDR1 is SEHNR and CDR2 FQNEAQ (reference sequence). V dropped 5 bases and J dropped 3 bases, with 10 bases sitting between them. This CDR3 is CASSLGHYTEAFF. The CDR3 DNA sequence: TGTGCCAGCAGCCTGGGACATTACACTGAAGCTTTCTTT.

The chain has TRBV7-9 and TRBJ1-2; 12 nucleotides line up with TRBD1. Trimming cost V 3 bases and J 8 bases; bases outside gene matches: 4. From germline, CDR1 is SEHNR and CDR2 FQNEAQ (reference sequence). This CDR3 spans 14 amino acids. CDR3 coding DNA: TGTGCCAGCAGCTTTCCGGGACAGGGGGCAGGCTACACCTTC. Protein: CASSFPGQGAGYTF.

The chain recombines TRBV9 with TRBJ1-2; TRBD1 aligns across 8 bases. Germline CDR1 and CDR2: SGDLS and YYNGEE. Germline trimming cut 0 bases from V and 12 bases from J; bases unmatched to any gene: 7. CDR3 length equals 13 residues. The CDR3 here is CASSVVGRGPHTF. In nucleotides, the CDR3 is TGTGCCAGCAGCGTAGTGGGCAGGGGGCCCCACACCTTC.

The chain recombines TRBV7-3 with TRBJ2-7; maybe TRBD1 (6 bases). Germline CDR1 SGHTA, CDR2 FQGTGA. Deletions cut 1 base from V and 0 bases from J, with 10 bases between. The CDR3 sequence is 15 residues long. The CDR3 loop is CASSLIGGLSYEQYF. The DNA of the CDR3 is TGTGCCAGCAGCTTAATTGGGGGCCTCTCCTACGAGCAGTACTTC.

The rearrangement uses TRBV5-8 and TRBJ1-2, with 7 nucleotides matching TRBD1. The CDR3 length is 15 residues. The trim removed 7 bases at V and 8 bases at J, leaving 17 bases unmatched. CDR1 SGHTS and CDR2 YDEGEE come from the germline V gene. CDR3 nucleotide sequence: TGTGCCAGCCGGCCGGGACAGCCTGCCTGGGTCGGCTACACCTTC. Translation gives CASRPGQPAWVGYTF.

This clone appeared a few times. The chain links TRBV10-3 to TRBJ2-1; 12 bases map to TRBD2. The trim removed 6 bases at V and 4 bases at J, leaving 10 bases unmatched. This CDR3 spans 17 amino acids. Germline V gene lookup returns CDR1 ENHRY and CDR2 SYGVKD. The CDR3 loop reads CAIRRLLTSGGYNEQFF. CDR3 bases: TGTGCCATCAGACGACTCTTGACTAGCGGGGGATACAATGAGCAGTTCTTC.

This clone was counted once. This specimen includes other DNA sequences encoding the same CDR3. CDR3 in amino acids: CASRDPRDRRFEAFF. CDR3 nucleotides: TGTGCCAGCAGGGACCCTAGGGACAGGAGGTTTGAAGCTTTCTTT. The V gene is TRBV27, the J gene TRBJ1-1, with 8 bases fitting TRBD1. The J segment lost 7 bases and the V segment lost 6 bases, leaving 13 bases of the junction unmatched. The CDR3 contains 15 residues. Germline V CDR1 and CDR2: MNHEY, SMNVEV (reference sequence).

The chain is built from TRBV9 and TRBJ1-1; 9 bases are shared with TRBD1. The trim removed 3 bases at V and 4 bases at J, leaving 7 bases unmatched. This CDR3 spans 15 amino acids. Germline V gene lookup returns CDR1 SGDLS and CDR2 YYNGEE. CDR3 DNA: TGTGCCAGCAGCGGTAACAGGGGGCGGGGCACTGAAGCTTTCTTT. As protein: CASSGNRGRGTEAFF.

The V call is TRBV9, the J call TRBJ1-3; D might be TRBD1 (5 bases). Germline V gene lookup returns CDR1 SGDLS and CDR2 YYNGEE. V dropped 0 bases and J dropped 5 bases, with 15 bases sitting between them. The CDR3 is 16 amino acids. CDR3 region: CASSVGGQGSRNTIYF. DNA of the CDR3: TGTGCCAGCAGCGTAGGAGGCCAGGGCAGTCGAAACACCATATATTTT.

V is TRBV7-3 and J is TRBJ2-1; a possible D gene is TRBD2 (6 bases). CDR3 size: 20 residues. Germline V CDR1 and CDR2: SGHTA, FQGTGA. With 2 bases removed from V and 0 bases from J, the gap between germline ends came to 23 bases. The CDR3 DNA sequence: TGTGCCAGCAGCTTATCCCCCTGGAGGGGCGGCCGTCGCTCCTACAATGAGCAGTTCTTC. This encodes CASSLSPWRGGRRSYNEQFF.